These 10 T cell receptor beta chains share one sample of origin, sequenced in a study of T-cell reconstitution after alpha-beta-depleted transplantation in children. Unique molecular identifiers were incorporated into the prepared TCRbeta library. TCRdb re-called the PCR reads through MiXCR, storing one row per CDR3 protein. This sample has roughly 500,000 distinct CDR3 sequences, with approximately 32% found just once. The input for sequencing was PBMCs from the stem cell graft donor, taken from the stem cell graft. The receptors here all came from a human donor who donated a stem cell graft to a child with aplastic anemia.

V gene TRBV5-1 combines with J gene TRBJ2-2; the D gene is possibly TRBD2 (5 bases). Germline V gene lookup returns CDR1 SGHRS and CDR2 YFSETQ. CDR3 size: 15 residues. The germline V and J ends were trimmed by 3 bases and 4 bases, with 13 bases remaining between them. CDR3 in DNA: TGCGCCAGCAGCTATGGACTCCCGAGCACCGGGGAGCTGTTTTTT. Protein sequence: CASSYGLPSTGELFF. The whole variable domain, remainder taken from reference TRBV5-1 and TRBJ2-2, is KAGVTQTPRYLIKTRGQQVTLSCSPISGHRSVSWYQQTPGQGLQFLFEYFSETQRNKGNFPGRFSGRQFSNSRSEMNVSTLELGDSALYLCASSYGLPSTGELFFGEGSRLTVL.

The rearrangement joins TRBV29-1 to TRBJ1-2; tentatively, D is TRBD1 (5 bases). The CDR3 extends over 14 amino acids. Per the germline V gene, CDR1 is SQVTM and CDR2 is ANQGSEA. The V end was cut by 1 base, the J end by 1 base, with 10 bases between. CDR3 nucleotide sequence: TGCAGCGTTGAAGGGAGAGGGGTTAACTATGGCTACACCTTC. Protein product: CSVEGRGVNYGYTF.

The gene calls are TRBV9 and TRBJ2-1; D is uncertain. Germline-derived CDR1 and CDR2 are SGDLS and YYNGEE. The CDR3 runs 17 residues. The germline V and J ends were trimmed by 4 bases and 0 bases, with 17 bases remaining between them. The chain's CDR3 is CASSPDPSLSSYNEQFF. For the CDR3, the DNA is TGTGCCAGCAGCCCGGACCCCTCTTTGAGCTCCTACAATGAGCAGTTCTTC.

This chain links TRBV6-5 with TRBJ2-3, with a tentative D call TRBD2 (6 bases). This CDR3 spans 13 amino acids. V lost 4 bases, J lost 4 bases, and 9 bases lay in between. Germline V gene sequence: CDR1 MNHEY, CDR2 SVGAGI. The CDR3 bases are TGTGCCAGCAGTTTACGGGAGTCAGATACGCAGTATTTT. This sequence encodes CASSLRESDTQYF.

The chain couples TRBV3-1 to TRBJ2-7, with 8 bases lining up with TRBD2. The CDR3 length is 16 residues. CDR1 and CDR2 from the germline V gene are LGHDT and YNNKEL (reference sequence). V lost 4 bases, J lost 7 bases, and 15 bases stayed unmatched. The CDR3 loop reads CASSRWALAGTEEQYF. The CDR3 DNA reads as TGTGCCAGCAGCCGATGGGCCTTAGCGGGAACGGAAGAGCAGTACTTC.

This clonotype was picked up a small number of times. The V call is TRBV18, the J call TRBJ2-5; D ambiguous. CDR3 size: 13 residues. Germline lookup yields CDR1 KGHSH and CDR2 LQKENI. V dropped 0 bases and J dropped 5 bases, with 7 bases sitting between them. The chain's CDR3 is CASSPPVRETQYF. The CDR3 DNA is TGTGCCAGCTCACCACCGGTGCGGGAGACCCAGTACTTC.

V usage is TRBV7-9 and J usage is TRBJ1-1; D not certain. The CDR3 runs 13 residues. The V end lost 0 bases, the J end lost 8 bases, and 10 bases lay between the germline ends. In germline, CDR1 is SEHNR, CDR2 FQNEAQ (reference sequence). In nucleotides, the CDR3 is TGTGCCAGCAGCTTAGCGTCAGCAGCAGAAGCTTTCTTT. Translating it yields CASSLASAAEAFF.

This clonotype was detected only a few times. The chain employs TRBV20-1 and TRBJ2-3; TRBD2 is a possible D gene (6 bases). Trimming took 6 bases from V and 2 from J, leaving 12 bases between them. Germline CDR1 and CDR2: DFQATT and SNEGSKA (reference sequence). This CDR3 has 13 residues. In nucleotides, the CDR3 is TGCAGTGCCGGAGGGGAGGACACAGATACGCAGTATTTT. Translation: CSAGGEDTDTQYF.

There are many counts of this clonotype. This chain connects TRBV20-1 to TRBJ1-5; D not certain. The CDR3 contains 12 residues. Germline V CDR1 and CDR2: DFQATT, SNEGSKA (reference sequence). In DNA, the CDR3 is TGCGCCGCCCCGGGATTGAATCAGCCCCAGCATTTT. It specifies CAAPGLNQPQHF.

Ten or more counts support this clonotype. The chain couples TRBV4-3 to TRBJ2-2, with D unresolved. V was pared by 1 base and J by 3 bases, with 12 bases between. This CDR3 comprises 16 residues. In germline, CDR1 is LGHNA, CDR2 YSLEER. This CDR3 reads CASSQGSAVYTGELFF. The CDR3 DNA reads as TGCGCCAGCAGCCAAGGAAGCGCGGTATACACCGGGGAGCTGTTTTTT.